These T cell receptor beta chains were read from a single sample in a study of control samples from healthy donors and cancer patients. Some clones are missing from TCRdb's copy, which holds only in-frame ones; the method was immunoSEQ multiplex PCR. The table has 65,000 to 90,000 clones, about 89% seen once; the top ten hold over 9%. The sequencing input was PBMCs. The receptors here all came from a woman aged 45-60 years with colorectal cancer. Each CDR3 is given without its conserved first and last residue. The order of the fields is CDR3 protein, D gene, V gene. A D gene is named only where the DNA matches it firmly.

CDR3aa: ASRAIPGELF; d_gene: -; v_gene: TRBV19
CDR3aa: ASSPTDRATGELF; d_gene: TRBD1; v_gene: TRBV7-2
CDR3aa: AIDSNVGGYT; d_gene: -; v_gene: TRBV10-3
CDR3aa: ATSSRSPEAF; d_gene: -; v_gene: TRBV10-3
CDR3aa: ASSLVIDGGSPLH; d_gene: -; v_gene: TRBV7-2
CDR3aa: ASSLDLGAGGYT; d_gene: -; v_gene: TRBV5-1
CDR3aa: ASSVGDQTGFMNTEAF; d_gene: TRBD1; v_gene: TRBV9
CDR3aa: ATSRDYGTETQY; d_gene: -; v_gene: TRBV15
CDR3aa: ASQLSSGDLGTQY; d_gene: TRBD2; v_gene: TRBV2
CDR3aa: GGQGVYGYT; d_gene: TRBD1; v_gene: TRBV20-1